Listed below are T cell receptor beta chains from one sample, sequenced in a study of T-cell reconstitution after alpha-beta-depleted transplantation in children. TCRdb recomputed calls from the PCR reads with MiXCR, one row per CDR3 protein. This sample has 450,000 to 600,000 distinct CDR3 sequences, with 18% found just once. The source was PBMCs from the stem cell graft donor, collected from the stem cell graft. Receptor source: a human donor who donated a stem cell graft to a child with acute lymphoblastic leukemia. Both conserved end residues are part of each CDR3. D genes are given only for firm matches. Expanded clones get a size class; other rows say once, few or many, or leave the size out.

>.|TRBV5-1|TRBJ1-1|once
TGCGCCAGCAGCGGGGGACCAACAAACACTGACGCTTTCTTT
CASSGGPTNTDAFF
>.|TRBV7-9|TRBJ1-1|few
TGTGCCAGCAGCCTTTTCCCAGGGTGGAACACTGAAGCTTTCTTT
CASSLFPGWNTEAFF
>.|TRBV5-1|TRBJ2-1|.
TGCGCCAGCAGCGGGCAGGGTAATTCCAATGAGCAGTTCTTC
CASSGQGNSNEQFF
>.|TRBV5-1|TRBJ2-5|many
TGCGCCAGCAGCTTGGCAGGGTTGGACCAAGAGACCCAGTACTTC
CASSLAGLDQETQYF
>.|TRBV7-8|TRBJ2-3|.
TGTGCCAGCAGCTTAGGCCTAGTTTTCACAGATACGCAGTATTTT
CASSLGLVFTDTQYF
>.|TRBV15|TRBJ2-5|few
TGTGCCACCAGCAGAGATTTGCCAGAGACCCAGTACTTC
CATSRDLPETQYF
>.|TRBV18|TRBJ2-5|few
TGTGCCAGCTCACCAAACAACGCCAGGACCCAGTACTTC
CASSPNNARTQYF
>.|TRBV28|TRBJ1-1|once
TGTGCCAGCAGCCCAATGGACAGCATGAACACTGAAGCTTTCTTT
CASSPMDSMNTEAFF
>.|TRBV11-2|TRBJ1-2|.
TGTGCCAGCAGCTTGAGCCGGGCCCAGATTAATGGCTACACCTTC
CASSLSRAQINGYTF
>.|TRBV27|TRBJ1-1|few
TGTGCCAGCAGGGGTGGCACTGAAGCTTTCTTT
CASRGGTEAFF
>.|TRBV7-9|TRBJ2-7|.
TGTGCCAGCAGCTGGGAACTCAGCTACGAGCAGTACTTC
CASSWELSYEQYF
>.|TRBV29-1|TRBJ1-2|.
TGCAGCGTTGAAAAACGGGCATTAGATGGCTACACCTTC
CSVEKRALDGYTF
>.|TRBV29-1|TRBJ1-2|.
TGCAGCGTTGAAGCCAGGGTTCACCATGGCTACACCTTC
CSVEARVHHGYTF
>TRBD1|TRBV6-1|TRBJ2-2|.
TGTGCCAGCAGCCAAGACAGGGGGCTAAATGTCGGGTGGGACGGGGAGCTGTTTTTT
CASSQDRGLNVGWDGELFF
>TRBD1|TRBV20-1|TRBJ2-1|.
TGCAGTGCTAGAGTACAGCGCCGGGCCCTCTCAGGGGGTGAGCAGTTCTTC
CSARVQRRALSGGEQFF
>TRBD1|TRBV29-1|TRBJ2-7|.
TGCAGCGGAAGGACAGGGCTCTACGAGCAGTACTTC
CSGRTGLYEQYF
>.|TRBV29-1|TRBJ2-3|.
TGCAGCGTTGAGTTATATAGCGAAACTAGCACAGATACGCAGTATTTT
CSVELYSETSTDTQYF
>.|TRBV6-5|TRBJ1-2|.
TGTGCCAGCAGTTCGGAGGGAAGCTACTATGGCTACACCTTC
CASSSEGSYYGYTF
>.|TRBV29-1|TRBJ1-1|few
TGCAGCGTTGAAGAAAACCGCGTGAGGCGGAAGAACACTGAAGCTTTCTTT
CSVEENRVRRKNTEAFF
>TRBD1|TRBV29-1|TRBJ2-3|.
TGCAGCGTTGGGATGGGGACAGCCACAGATACGCAGTATTTT
CSVGMGTATDTQYF
>.|TRBV20-1|TRBJ1-2|few
TGCAGTGCTAGAGTCGCGGGCCGGACCTCCTATGGCTACACCTTC
CSARVAGRTSYGYTF
>TRBD2|TRBV12-3/TRBV12-4|TRBJ2-1|few
TGTGCCAGCAGTTTAGCTGGGACTAGCGGGTATCATGAGCAGTTCTTC
CASSLAGTSGYHEQFF
>.|TRBV20-1|TRBJ1-2|.
TGCAGTGCTAGAGATCCGGAGGATAACTATGGCTACACCTTC
CSARDPEDNYGYTF
>TRBD2|TRBV5-1|TRBJ2-7|.
TGCGCCAGCAGCCCGGGGGGGCAGGGATACGAGCAGTACTTC
CASSPGGQGYEQYF
>TRBD2|TRBV4-1|TRBJ2-7|.
TGCGCCAGCAGCCATCCTAGCGGGAGCGACGAGCAGTACTTC
CASSHPSGSDEQYF
>TRBD2|TRBV14|TRBJ2-7|.
TGTGCCAGCAGCCCCTGGACTAGCGGGCTACGATCCTACGAGCAGTACTTC
CASSPWTSGLRSYEQYF
>.|TRBV6-5|TRBJ2-2|.
TGTGCCAGCAGTTACGGTCTAGCTGGCGCGGAGCTGTTTTTT
CASSYGLAGAELFF
>TRBD1|TRBV27|TRBJ2-5|.
TGTGCCAGCAGTACACCGCGGACAGGGAGGGAGACCCAGTACTTC
CASSTPRTGRETQYF
>.|TRBV29-1|TRBJ2-7|few
TGCAGCGTTGTGGTAGAACCTAGGAGGGAGCAGTACTTC
CSVVVEPRREQYF
>.|TRBV11-2|TRBJ2-5|few
TGTGCCAGCAGCTTGGAACAGTTACCCCAAGAGACCCAGTACTTC
CASSLEQLPQETQYF
>.|TRBV4-1|TRBJ2-5|.
TGCGCCAGCAGCCAAGACAGGGCAGGAGCTCAAGAGACCCAGTACTTC
CASSQDRAGAQETQYF
>TRBD2|TRBV6-5|TRBJ2-1|.
TGTGCCAGCAGTTTCCTTAGCGGGAGCGATGAGCAGTTCTTC
CASSFLSGSDEQFF
>TRBD2|TRBV5-1|TRBJ2-3|once
TGCGCCAGCAGCCATCGATCGACTAGCGGGGACACAGATACGCAGTATTTT
CASSHRSTSGDTDTQYF